This entry lists 29 T cell receptor beta chains sequenced from one sample in a study of T cells after yellow fever vaccination. MiXCR, applied by TCRdb to the 5' RACE reads, yields one record per CDR3 protein. The sample holds roughly 500,000 distinct CDR3 sequences, 15% to 20% seen once. The source was PBMCs, collected 15 days after the yellow fever booster vaccination. The receptors shown here come from a man in his thirties or forties who received the YFV17D yellow fever vaccine.

This sequence joins TRBV6-5 and TRBJ1-2; D gene unclear. The germline gives CDR1 MNHEY, CDR2 SVGAGI. The CDR3 runs 15 residues. V dropped 0 bases and J dropped 7 bases, with 15 bases sitting between them. CDR3 sequence reads: CASSYSIEGWGGYTF. In nucleotides, the CDR3 is TGTGCCAGCAGTTACTCGATCGAAGGGTGGGGTGGCTACACCTTC.

This clonotype came up a few times. The rearrangement uses TRBV20-1 and TRBJ2-3, with TRBD2 matching over 13 bases. The germline V gene encodes CDR1 DFQATT and CDR2 SNEGSKA (reference sequence). The length of the CDR3 is 18 residues. Trimming took 3 bases from V and 1 from J; bases not matched to a gene: 10. DNA of the CDR3: TGCAGTGCTAGGTCCGGGACTAGCGGGAAAGGGGGCACAGATACGCAGTATTTT. Encoded protein: CSARSGTSGKGGTDTQYF.

This clonotype came up a few times. The chain combines TRBV20-1 with TRBJ2-1; D not certain. The germline V gene has CDR1 DFQATT and CDR2 SNEGSKA (reference sequence). V gave up 3 bases and J gave up 0 bases, with 9 bases separating them. This CDR3 region has 14 residues. CDR3 bases: TGCAGTGCTAGGGCTGGAAGCTCCTACAATGAGCAGTTCTTC. Translating it yields CSARAGSSYNEQFF.

The chain joins TRBV6-2 or TRBV6-3 to TRBJ2-7, with D possibly matching TRBD1 (6 bases). CDR1 is MNHEY, CDR2 SVGEGT, per germline. V was trimmed by 6 bases and J by 3 bases, leaving 6 bases between them. The CDR3 is made up of 11 amino acids. The CDR3 sequence is CASRDSYEQYF. The CDR3 region has the DNA TGTGCCAGCAGGGACAGCTACGAGCAGTACTTC.

This clonotype was seen a few times. V gene TRBV6-1 combines with J gene TRBJ1-4; D not certain. CDR1 and CDR2 from the germline V gene are MNHNS and SASEGT. V was clipped by 6 bases and J by 6 bases, with 11 bases between them. The CDR3 covers 13 residues. CDR3: CASRDIKDEKLFF. In DNA, the CDR3 is TGTGCCAGCAGGGATATTAAGGATGAAAAACTGTTTTTT.

V gene TRBV7-8 combines with J gene TRBJ2-1; 9 bases line up with TRBD2. This CDR3 contains 15 residues. V gave up 6 bases and J gave up 5 bases; unmatched junction bases: 8. CDR1 and CDR2 from the germline V gene are SGHVS and FQNEAQ. This chain's CDR3 is CASRSIAGVNNEQFF. Written as DNA, the CDR3 is TGTGCCAGCAGGTCAATAGCGGGAGTGAACAATGAGCAGTTCTTC.

The chain carries TRBV28 and TRBJ2-5, with TRBD1 as a possible D gene (7 bases). CDR1 is MDHEN and CDR2 is SYDVKM in the germline V gene. V was pared by 4 bases and J by 2 bases, with 17 bases between. The CDR3 totals 16 residues. The CDR3 region has the DNA TGTGCCAGCAGTTGGGTCCCAGGGGGGCGGCAAGAGACCCAGTACTTC. It specifies CASSWVPGGRQETQYF.

V and J are TRBV6-2 or TRBV6-3 and TRBJ1-2, with 10 bases that match TRBD1. The germline V gene has CDR1 MNHEY and CDR2 SVGEGT. After removal of 5 bases from V and 6 bases from J, the junction contained 3 bases not matched to a gene. This CDR3 has 13 amino acids. The CDR3 nucleotides read TGTGCCAGCAGTCGACAGGGGGCGAATGGCTACACCTTC. Translation: CASSRQGANGYTF.

The chain couples TRBV15 to TRBJ2-3; TRBD2 matches at 7 bases. Germline V CDR1 and CDR2: LNHNV, YYDKDF (reference sequence). The CDR3 has 14 residues. The ends lost 5 bases at V and 3 bases at J; junction bases unmatched: 5. In DNA form, the CDR3 reads TGTGCCACCAGCGGCGGGAGTTCGACAGATACGCAGTATTTT. Translated: CATSGGSSTDTQYF.

The chain links TRBV6-5 to TRBJ2-2; D possibly corresponds to TRBD2 (5 bases). This CDR3 has 12 amino acids. Germline V gives CDR1 MNHEY, CDR2 SVGAGI. The V gene lost 11 bases and the J gene lost 1 base, with 8 bases spanning the gap. For the CDR3, the DNA is TGTGCCGCCGGAGGGAACACCGGGGAGCTGTTTTTT. Translated, it gives CAAGGNTGELFF.

This clonotype was seen only a few times. The V call is TRBV11-2, the J call TRBJ2-2; 8 bases map to TRBD1. Germline V gives CDR1 SGHAT, CDR2 FQNNGV. CDR3 length: 13 residues. V was clipped by 5 bases and J by 6 bases; unmatched bases: 2. CDR3 region: CASSPGQAGELFF. For the CDR3, the DNA is TGTGCCAGCAGCCCGGGACAGGCCGGGGAGCTGTTTTTT.

This clonotype was recorded only once. The V call is TRBV7-2, the J call TRBJ2-2; unclear D gene. Germline assignment: CDR1 SGHTA and CDR2 FQGNSA. The CDR3 covers 14 residues. The germline V and J ends were trimmed by 4 bases and 6 bases, with 12 bases remaining between them. For the CDR3, the DNA is TGTGCCAGCAGCTCTTCCCAGTGGGCCGGGGAGCTGTTTTTT. It codes for CASSSSQWAGELFF. The full variable domain, completed using reference TRBV7-2 and TRBJ2-2, is GAGVSQSPSNKVTEKGKDVELRCDPISGHTALYWYRQSLGQGLEFLIYFQGNSAPDKSGLPSDRFSAERTGGSVSTLTIQRTQQEDSAVYLCASSSSQWAGELFFGEGSRLTVL.

The chain employs TRBV28 and TRBJ2-3, with 7 bases fitting TRBD1. This CDR3 comprises 18 residues. V gave up 6 bases and J gave up 1 base; unmatched junction bases: 16. Germline CDR1 MDHEN, CDR2 SYDVKM. CDR3: CASSPRFLTGAGTDTQYF. DNA for the CDR3: TGTGCCAGCAGCCCTCGTTTCCTAACAGGGGCCGGCACAGATACGCAGTATTTT.

In its sample, this clonotype was seen many times. The rearrangement joins TRBV28 to TRBJ2-2, with 7 bases aligning to TRBD1. The V gene end was trimmed by 6 bases and the J gene end by 4 bases; junction bases not matched to a gene: 5. CDR3 size: 14 residues. The germline gives CDR1 MDHEN, CDR2 SYDVKM. In DNA, the CDR3 is TGTGCCAGCAGGGAGTACAGGGGCACCGGGGAGCTGTTTTTT. As protein: CASREYRGTGELFF.

This clonotype occurred a few times. This chain links TRBV18 with TRBJ1-5; TRBD1 aligns across 8 bases. Trimming at V came to 4 bases and at J to 4 bases, leaving 9 bases not matched to a gene. The CDR3 is 16 residues long. CDR1 KGHSH and CDR2 LQKENI come from the germline V gene. CDR3: CASSQIPGTGNQPQHF. Written as DNA, the CDR3 is TGTGCCAGCTCACAGATCCCGGGGACAGGTAATCAGCCCCAGCATTTT. The whole variable domain, remainder taken from reference TRBV18 and TRBJ1-5, is NAGVMQNPRHLVRRRGQEARLRCSPMKGHSHVYWYRQLPEEGLKFMVYLQKENIIDESGMPKERFSAEFPKEGPSILRIQQVVRGDSAAYFCASSQIPGTGNQPQHFGDGTRLSIL.

The chain combines TRBV28 with TRBJ2-6; tentatively, D is TRBD2 (6 bases). The germline gives CDR1 MDHEN, CDR2 SYDVKM. The germline V and J ends were trimmed by 5 bases and 2 bases, with 10 bases remaining between them. The length of the CDR3 is 15 residues. The DNA of the CDR3 is TGTGCCAGCAGTGAAGGGGAGGCTGGGGCCAACGTCCTGACTTTC. It specifies CASSEGEAGANVLTF.

This clonotype was counted a few times. CDR3 residues: CASTGAGNYEQYF. In nucleotides, the CDR3 is TGTGCCTCTACGGGTGCCGGGAACTACGAGCAGTACTTC. J is TRBJ2-7 and V is TRBV3-1, with a weak D call TRBD2 (5 bases). Per germline, CDR1 LGHDT and CDR2 YNNKEL (reference sequence). V was clipped by 11 bases and J by 3 bases, with 17 bases between them. The length of the CDR3 is 13 residues.

In its sample, this clonotype was seen a few times. The genes are TRBV20-1 and TRBJ1-2; D not certain. V was cut by 3 bases and J by 8 bases, with 16 bases left in between. There are 13 residues in the CDR3. Germline CDR1 is DFQATT and CDR2 is SNEGSKA (reference sequence). Here the CDR3 reads CSARSGPSRGYTF. The CDR3 region has the DNA TGCAGTGCTAGGTCCGGGCCGTCCAGGGGCTACACCTTC.

This clonotype was observed a handful of times. CDR3 sequence: CASTRETGTSYEQYF. The CDR3 DNA is TGTGCCAGCACCAGAGAAACCGGAACTTCATACGAGCAGTACTTC. V gene TRBV7-4 combines with J gene TRBJ2-7; D gene unclear. V was pared by 7 bases and J by 4 bases, with 20 bases between. Germline lookup yields CDR1 SGHVT and CDR2 SQSDAQ. The CDR3 consists of 15 residues.

This clonotype was counted a few times. V usage is TRBV11-2 and J usage is TRBJ2-1; 8 nucleotides line up with TRBD2. CDR1 is SGHAT, CDR2 FQNNGV, per germline. The V and J ends lost 4 bases and 2 bases, in that order; junction bases with no gene match: 7. The CDR3 extends over 16 amino acids. The CDR3 is CASSSGGDVTYNEQFF. The CDR3 nucleotides are TGTGCCAGCAGCTCGGGGGGGGACGTTACCTACAATGAGCAGTTCTTC.

This clonotype was counted only a few times. The chain is built from TRBV25-1 and TRBJ2-5; maybe TRBD2 (5 bases). The CDR3 length is 16 residues. V shed 3 bases and J shed 5 bases, with 19 bases lying between them. The V gene's germline CDR1 is MGHDK and CDR2 SYGVNS. CDR3 in amino acids: CASSDPRTAPGETQYF. As DNA, the CDR3 is TGTGCCAGCAGTGACCCCCGGACTGCCCCGGGGGAGACCCAGTACTTC.

This chain links TRBV12-3 or TRBV12-4 with TRBJ2-7, with D tentatively TRBD1 or TRBD2 (5 bases each). Trimming took off 4 bases at V and 9 bases at J, with 16 bases between the two ends. The CDR3 length is 13 residues. DNA of the CDR3: TGTGCCAGCAGTTCTGAGGGGACCCGAGCGCAGTACTTC. Translated, it gives CASSSEGTRAQYF.

This clonotype was counted at least ten times. This chain links TRBV5-1 with TRBJ2-2; D call uncertain. Trimming cost V 0 bases and J 1 base, with 4 bases left between them. The CDR3 has 14 amino acids. The V gene's germline CDR1 is SGHRS and CDR2 YFSETQ. CDR3 nucleotides: TGCGCCAGCAGCTTGGATTTGAACACCGGGGAGCTGTTTTTT. The encoded protein is CASSLDLNTGELFF.

The chain employs TRBV20-1 and TRBJ2-1; no clear D gene. The CDR3 is 14 residues long. Germline-derived CDR1 and CDR2 are DFQATT and SNEGSKA (reference sequence). The CDR3 DNA follows: TGCCGGGCGGACGGCTTAAGCTCCTACAATGAGCAGTTCTTC. Translated, it gives CRADGLSSYNEQFF.

The chain joins TRBV7-8 to TRBJ2-7, with 9 nucleotides matching TRBD2. Germline V gives CDR1 SGHVS, CDR2 FQNEAQ. Unmatched junction bases numbered 8, after V lost 5 bases and J lost 6 bases. The CDR3 is 14 residues long. The CDR3: CASSRSGRAFEQYF. The DNA of the CDR3 is TGTGCCAGCAGCCGTAGCGGGAGAGCGTTCGAGCAGTACTTC.

The CDR3 spells CASSPLGGFEQYF. For the CDR3, the DNA is TGTGCCAGCTCACCCCTAGGGGGGTTCGAGCAGTACTTC. The V gene is TRBV18, the J gene TRBJ2-7, with D perhaps TRBD1 or TRBD2 (6 bases each). The germline V gene has CDR1 KGHSH and CDR2 LQKENI. V was pared by 3 bases and J by 6 bases, with 12 bases between. The CDR3 extends over 13 amino acids.

On this clonotype itself: An end of the junction does not agree with germline; a read error may underlie this. V usage is TRBV29-1 and J usage is TRBJ2-5, with TRBD2 matching 8 bases. The V gene's germline CDR1 is SQVTM and CDR2 ANQGSEA. CDR3 length: 14 residues. The DNA for the CDR3 is TGTTCCGCGGGAGGAGGCCTCGTGAGGGAGACCCAGTACTTC. It yields the protein CSAGGGLVRETQYF.

This clonotype came up a few times. V is TRBV5-1 and J is TRBJ2-1, with D maybe TRBD2 (6 bases). V shed 4 bases and J shed 0 bases, with 14 bases lying between them. Per the germline V gene, CDR1 is SGHRS and CDR2 is YFSETQ. The CDR3 totals 16 residues. CDR3 sequence (DNA): TGCGCCAGCAGCAACGGACCCGGGGGCTCCTACAATGAGCAGTTCTTC. Encoded protein: CASSNGPGGSYNEQFF.

The chain links TRBV6-1 to TRBJ2-7; possibly TRBD1 or TRBD2 for D (5 bases each). The germline V gene encodes CDR1 MNHNS and CDR2 SASEGT. The CDR3 runs to 13 residues. V lost 6 bases and J 4 bases, leaving 13 bases between the germline ends. CDR3 in amino acids: CASSPGRNYEQYF. CDR3 DNA sequence: TGTGCCAGCAGCCCGGGACGGAATTACGAGCAGTACTTC.